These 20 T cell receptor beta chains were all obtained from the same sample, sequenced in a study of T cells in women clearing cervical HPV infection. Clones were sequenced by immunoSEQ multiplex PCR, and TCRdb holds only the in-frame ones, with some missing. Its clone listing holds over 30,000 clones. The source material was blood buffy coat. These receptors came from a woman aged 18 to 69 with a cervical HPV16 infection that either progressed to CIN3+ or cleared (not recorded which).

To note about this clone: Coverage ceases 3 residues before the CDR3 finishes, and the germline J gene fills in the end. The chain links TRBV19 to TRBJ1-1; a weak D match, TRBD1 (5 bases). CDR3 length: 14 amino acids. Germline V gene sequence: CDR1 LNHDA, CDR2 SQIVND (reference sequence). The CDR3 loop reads CASSIQGPTDTAFF. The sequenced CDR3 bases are TGTGCCAGTAGTATACAGGGTCCCACAGATACG.

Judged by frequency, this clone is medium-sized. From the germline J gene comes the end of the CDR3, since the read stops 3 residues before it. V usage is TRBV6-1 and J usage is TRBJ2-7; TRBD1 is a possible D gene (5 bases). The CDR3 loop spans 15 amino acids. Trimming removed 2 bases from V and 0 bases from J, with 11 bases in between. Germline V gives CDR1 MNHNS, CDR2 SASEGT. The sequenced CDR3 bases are TGTGCCAGCAGTGAACTAAGCGACAGCTCCTACGAG. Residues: CASSELSDSSYE. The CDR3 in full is CASSELSDSSYEQYF.

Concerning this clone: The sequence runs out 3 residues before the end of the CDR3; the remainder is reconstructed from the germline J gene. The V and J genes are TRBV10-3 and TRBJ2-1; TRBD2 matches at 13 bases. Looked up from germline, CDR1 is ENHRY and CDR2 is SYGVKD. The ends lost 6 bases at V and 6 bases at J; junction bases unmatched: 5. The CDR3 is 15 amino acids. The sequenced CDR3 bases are TGTGCCATCAGCCCGGGACTAGCGGGGCGCAATGAG. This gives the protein CAISPGLAGRNE. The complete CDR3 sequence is CAISPGLAGRNEQFF.

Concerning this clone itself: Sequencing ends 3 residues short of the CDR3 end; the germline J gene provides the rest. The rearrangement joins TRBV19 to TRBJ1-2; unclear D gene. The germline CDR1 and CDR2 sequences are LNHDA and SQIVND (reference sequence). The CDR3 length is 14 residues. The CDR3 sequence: CASRARQGSYDYTF. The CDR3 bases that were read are TGTGCCAGTAGAGCCAGACAAGGTTCCTACGAC.

The CDR3 DNA, read in part, is TGTGCCAGTAGTATGTCGGGACACAACTATGGC. It codes for CASSMSGHNYG. From start to end, the CDR3 is CASSMSGHNYGYTF. V usage is TRBV19 and J usage is TRBJ1-2; maybe TRBD1 (6 bases). The CDR3 end falls 3 residues outside the read, so it is completed with the germline J gene. CDR1 is LNHDA and CDR2 is SQIVND in the germline V gene (reference sequence). The CDR3 is made up of 14 amino acids. The V gene lost 3 bases and the J gene lost 2 bases, with 10 bases spanning the gap.

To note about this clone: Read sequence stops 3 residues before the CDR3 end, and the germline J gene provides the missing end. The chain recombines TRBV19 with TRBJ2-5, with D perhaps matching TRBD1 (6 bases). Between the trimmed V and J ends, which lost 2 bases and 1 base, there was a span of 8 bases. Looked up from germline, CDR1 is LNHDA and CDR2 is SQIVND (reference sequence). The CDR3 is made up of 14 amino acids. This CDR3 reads CASSISGAQETQYF. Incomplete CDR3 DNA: TGTGCCAGTAGTATATCAGGGGCCCAAGAGACC.

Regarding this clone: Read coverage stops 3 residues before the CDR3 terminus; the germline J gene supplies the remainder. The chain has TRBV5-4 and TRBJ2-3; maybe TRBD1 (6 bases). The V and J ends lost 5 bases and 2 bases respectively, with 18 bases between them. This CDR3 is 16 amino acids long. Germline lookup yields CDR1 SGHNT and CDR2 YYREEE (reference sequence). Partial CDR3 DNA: TGTGCCAGCAGTTTCAAGGTAGGACAGCACACAGATACG. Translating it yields CASSFKVGQHTDT. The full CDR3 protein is CASSFKVGQHTDTQYF.

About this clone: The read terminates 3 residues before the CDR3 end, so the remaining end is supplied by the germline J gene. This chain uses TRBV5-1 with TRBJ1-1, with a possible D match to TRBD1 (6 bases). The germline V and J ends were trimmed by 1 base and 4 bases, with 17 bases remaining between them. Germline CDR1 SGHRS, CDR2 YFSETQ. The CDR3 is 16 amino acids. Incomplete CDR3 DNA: TGCGCCAGCAGCTTGATTACTGGGGGCGAAATCACTGAA. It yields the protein CASSLITGGEITE. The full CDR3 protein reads CASSLITGGEITEAFF.

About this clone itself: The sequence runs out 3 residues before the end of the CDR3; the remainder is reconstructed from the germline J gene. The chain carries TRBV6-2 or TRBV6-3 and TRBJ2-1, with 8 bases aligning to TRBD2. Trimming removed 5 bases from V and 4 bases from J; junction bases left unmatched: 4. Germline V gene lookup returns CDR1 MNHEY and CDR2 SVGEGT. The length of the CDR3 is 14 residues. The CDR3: CASSRGGCYNEQFF. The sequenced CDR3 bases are TGTGCCAGCAGTCGGGGGGGATGTTACAATGAG.

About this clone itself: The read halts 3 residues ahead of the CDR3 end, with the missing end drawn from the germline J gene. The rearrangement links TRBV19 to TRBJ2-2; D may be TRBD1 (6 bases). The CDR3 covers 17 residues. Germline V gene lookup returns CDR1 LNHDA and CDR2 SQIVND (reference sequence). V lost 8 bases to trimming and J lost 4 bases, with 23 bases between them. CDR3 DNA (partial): TGTGCCAGTGCCCGGACTTGGGTGCAGGGGACCACCGGGGAG. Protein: CASARTWVQGTTGE. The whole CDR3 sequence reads CASARTWVQGTTGELFF.

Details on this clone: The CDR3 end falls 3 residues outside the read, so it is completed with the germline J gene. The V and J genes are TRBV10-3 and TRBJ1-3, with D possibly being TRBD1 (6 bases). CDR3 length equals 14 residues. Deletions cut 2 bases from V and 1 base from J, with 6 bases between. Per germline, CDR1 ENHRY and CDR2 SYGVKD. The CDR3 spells CAISETGSGNTIYF. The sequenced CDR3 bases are TGTGCCATCAGTGAGACAGGGTCTGGAAACACC.

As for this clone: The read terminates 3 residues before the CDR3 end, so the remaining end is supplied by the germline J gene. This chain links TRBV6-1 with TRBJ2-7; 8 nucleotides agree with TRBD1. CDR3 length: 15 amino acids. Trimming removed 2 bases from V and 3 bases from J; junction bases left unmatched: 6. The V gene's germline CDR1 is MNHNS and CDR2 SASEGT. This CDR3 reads CASSETGTGIYEQYF. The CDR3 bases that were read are TGTGCCAGCAGTGAAACCGGGACAGGCATCTACGAG.

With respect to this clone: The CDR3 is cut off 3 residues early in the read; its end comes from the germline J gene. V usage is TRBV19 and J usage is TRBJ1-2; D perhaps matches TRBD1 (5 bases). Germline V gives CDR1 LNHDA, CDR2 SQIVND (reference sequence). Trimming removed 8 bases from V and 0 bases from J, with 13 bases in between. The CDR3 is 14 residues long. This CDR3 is CASGGEKANYGYTF. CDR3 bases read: TGTGCCAGTGGAGGGGAGAAAGCTAACTATGGC.

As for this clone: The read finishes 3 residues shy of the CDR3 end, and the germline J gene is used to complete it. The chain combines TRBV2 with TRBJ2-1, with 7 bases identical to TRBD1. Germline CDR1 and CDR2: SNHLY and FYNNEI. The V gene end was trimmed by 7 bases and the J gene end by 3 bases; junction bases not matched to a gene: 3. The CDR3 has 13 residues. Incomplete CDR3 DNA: TGTGCCAGCATGGGGACAGTCTACAATGAG. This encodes CASMGTVYNE. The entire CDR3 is CASMGTVYNEQFF.

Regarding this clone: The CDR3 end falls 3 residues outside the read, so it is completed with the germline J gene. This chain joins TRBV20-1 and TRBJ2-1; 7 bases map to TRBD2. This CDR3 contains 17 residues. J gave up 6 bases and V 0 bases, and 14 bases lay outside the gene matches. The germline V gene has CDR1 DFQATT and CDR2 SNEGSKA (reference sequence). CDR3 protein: CSARDLSRTSLINEQFF. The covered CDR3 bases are TGCAGTGCTAGAGATTTGTCGAGGACTAGTCTAATCAATGAG.

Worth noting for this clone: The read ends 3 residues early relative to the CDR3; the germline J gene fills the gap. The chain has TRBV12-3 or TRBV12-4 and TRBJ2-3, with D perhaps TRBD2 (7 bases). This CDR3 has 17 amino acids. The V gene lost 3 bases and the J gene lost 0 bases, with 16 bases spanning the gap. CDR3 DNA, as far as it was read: TGTGCCAGCAGTTTCCGTTCGGCGGGGGCAAGCACAGATACG. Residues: CASSFRSAGASTDT. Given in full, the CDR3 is CASSFRSAGASTDTQYF.

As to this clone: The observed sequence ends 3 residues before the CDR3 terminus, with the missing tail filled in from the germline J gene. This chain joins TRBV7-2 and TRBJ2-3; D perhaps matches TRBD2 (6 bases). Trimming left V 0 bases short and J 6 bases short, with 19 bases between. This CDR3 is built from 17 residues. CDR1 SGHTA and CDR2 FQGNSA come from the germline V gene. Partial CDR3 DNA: TGTGCCAGCAGCTTAGCGCACAGCGGGCCAAGTGGGGATACG. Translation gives CASSLAHSGPSGDT. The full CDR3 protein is CASSLAHSGPSGDTQYF. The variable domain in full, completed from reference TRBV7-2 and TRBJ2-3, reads GAGVSQSPSNKVTEKGKDVELRCDPISGHTALYWYRQSLGQGLEFLIYFQGNSAPDKSGLPSDRFSAERTGGSVSTLTIQRTQQEDSAVYLCASSLAHSGPSGDTQYFGPGTRLTVL.

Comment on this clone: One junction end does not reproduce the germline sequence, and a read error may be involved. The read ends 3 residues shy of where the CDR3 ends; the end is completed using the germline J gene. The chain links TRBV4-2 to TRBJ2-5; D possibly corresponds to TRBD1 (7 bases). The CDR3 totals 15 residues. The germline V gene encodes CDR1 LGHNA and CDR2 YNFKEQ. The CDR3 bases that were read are TGCGCCAGCAGCCAAGGGGGCGGGGTCGTAGAGACC. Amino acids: CASSQGGGVVET. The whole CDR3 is CASSQGGGVVETQYF.

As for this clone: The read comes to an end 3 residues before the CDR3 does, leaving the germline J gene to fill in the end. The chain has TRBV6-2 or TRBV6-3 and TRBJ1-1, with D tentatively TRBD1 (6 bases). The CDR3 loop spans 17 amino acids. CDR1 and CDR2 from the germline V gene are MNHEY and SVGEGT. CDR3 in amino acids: CASSYSIGSGVSETAFF. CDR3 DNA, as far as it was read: TGTGCCAGCAGTTACTCGATTGGTTCAGGGGTTTCGGAGACA.

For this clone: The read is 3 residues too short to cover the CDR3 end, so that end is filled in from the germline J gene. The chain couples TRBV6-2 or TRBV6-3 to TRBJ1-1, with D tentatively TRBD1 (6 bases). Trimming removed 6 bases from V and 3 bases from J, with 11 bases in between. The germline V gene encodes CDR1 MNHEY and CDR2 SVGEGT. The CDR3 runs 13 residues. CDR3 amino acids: CASRDSQHTEAFF. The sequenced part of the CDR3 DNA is TGTGCCAGCAGGGACAGCCAGCACACTGAA.